This T cell receptor beta chain was observed in a study of CD4 T cells in relation to SARS-CoV-2 and coronaviruses. Study-level findings and limits: Compared with monoreactive clones, crossreactive clones showed significantly weaker SARS-CoV-2 expansion. Crossreactivity was assessed only for spike protein, not other viral proteins.

The V and J ends lost 7 bases and 6 bases respectively, with 15 bases between them. This CDR3 has 13 amino acids. Germline lookup yields CDR1 SQVTM and CDR2 ANQGSEA. CD4+ T cells from unexposed donors were obtained before the COVID-19 pandemic (2011-2018). The cells were cultured for about ten days before CD4+ T cells were isolated. About 2 million PBMCs per well were cultured with approximately 9.2 IU/ml IL-2. Fresh IL-2 medium replaced half the medium on days 3 and 7. Only in-frame clones appear in the TCRdb table, and some are missing; sequencing was by immunoSEQ multiplex PCR. The profile covers just under 30,000 clones, with about two thirds appearing a single time and around 12% taken by the ten largest. With respect to this clone: The antigen remains unidentified.

Source material: CD4+ T cells from PBMCs, cultured in vitro. The V call is TRBV29-1, the J call TRBJ1-4, with a tentative D call TRBD1 (5 bases). This receptor was taken from a human donor in good health. CDR3 in DNA: TGCAGCGGCCGCGGGGGGGAGGATGAAAAACTGTTTTTT. Translating it yields CSGRGGEDEKLFF. Combining the CDR3 with reference TRBV29-1 and TRBJ1-4 gives the whole variable domain SAVISQKPSRDICQRGTSLTIQCQVDSQVTMMFWYRQQPGQSLTLIATANQGSEATYESGFVIDKFPISRPNLTFSTLTVSNMSPEDSSIYLCSGRGGEDEKLFFGSGTQLSVL.